A selection of T cell receptor beta chains follows, all from one sample in a study of blood T cell repertoires in COVID-19. Method: immunoSEQ multiplex PCR; TCRdb's copy keeps in-frame clones and lacks some. Altogether fewer than 300,000 clones are present, 80% to 90% being singletons, with the ten largest covering 8.5% to 9.5%. Sequenced material: peripheral blood. The source of these receptors is a woman in her 50s who had recovered from COVID-19. CDR3s include the opening cysteine and the closing phenylalanine or tryptophan. A D gene is named only where the DNA matches it firmly. Where a row states a size, it is once, few, many or the class of an expanded clone; other rows omit it.

CASSETSGGPDTQYF	TGTGCCAGCAGTGAAACTAGCGGGGGGCCAGATACGCAGTATTTT	many	TRBD2	TRBV6-1	TRBJ2-3
CASSETGTGEGNYGYTF	TGTGCCAGCAGTGAAACCGGGACAGGGGAGGGAAACTATGGCTACACCTTC	.	TRBD1	TRBV2	TRBJ1-2
CASTSTSGAASGTQYF	TGTGCCAGCACCTCGACTAGCGGGGCCGCATCTGGGACCCAGTACTTC	.	TRBD2	TRBV7-2	TRBJ2-5
CASSVLAGGAGNTIYF	TGTGCCAGCAGCGTATTGGCGGGTGGCGCTGGAAACACCATATATTTT	.	.	TRBV9	TRBJ1-3
CASSRGAGATGELFF	TGTGCCAGCAGCAGAGGAGCGGGAGCCACCGGGGAGCTGTTTTTT	few	TRBD2	TRBV7-8	TRBJ2-2
CASSYSSRSPLHF	TGTGCCAGCAGTTACTCGAGCCGTTCACCCCTCCACTTT	.	.	TRBV6-5	TRBJ1-6
CASSSGQATNEKLFF	TGTGCCAGCAGTTCGGGACAAGCAACTAATGAAAAACTGTTTTTT	.	.	TRBV27	TRBJ1-4
CASSVGEVNEQFF	TGTGCCAGCAGCGTGGGGGAGGTCAATGAGCAGTTCTTC	.	.	TRBV9	TRBJ2-1
CASSLVVTGIGYTF	TGTGCCAGCAGCTTAGTTGTGACAGGGATCGGCTACACCTTC	.	TRBD1	TRBV7-9	TRBJ1-2
CASRLSGGVNTGELFF	TGTGCCAGCAGGTTGAGCGGGGGGGTTAACACCGGGGAGCTGTTTTTT	.	TRBD2	TRBV5-4	TRBJ2-2
CATQRGGNTGELFF	TGTGCCACCCAGCGGGGGGGGAACACCGGGGAGCTGTTTTTT	.	TRBD2	TRBV28	TRBJ2-2
CASRVRQGANNEQFF	TGTGCCAGTAGGGTGAGACAGGGAGCAAACAATGAGCAGTTCTTC	once	TRBD1	TRBV19	TRBJ2-1
CASSLDRGINNQPQHF	TGTGCCAGCAGCTTGGATAGAGGGATCAACAATCAGCCCCAGCATTTT	few	.	TRBV5-4	TRBJ1-5
CASSQVGAGGNSPLHF	TGTGCCAGCAGCCAAGTTGGGGCAGGGGGTAATTCACCCCTCCACTTT	.	TRBD1	TRBV3-1/TRBV3-2	TRBJ1-6
CAWSQIDRDNQPQHF	TGTGCCTGGAGTCAGATAGACAGAGACAATCAGCCCCAGCATTTT	.	.	TRBV30	TRBJ1-5
CASSYSAGGGNQPQHF	TGTGCCAGCAGTTACTCGGCGGGGGGGGGCAATCAGCCCCAGCATTTT	.	.	TRBV6-2/TRBV6-3	TRBJ1-5
CASSPGTGNTGELFF	TGTGCCAGTAGTCCCGGGACAGGGAACACCGGGGAGCTGTTTTTT	.	TRBD1	TRBV19	TRBJ2-2
CASSQKRGISYEQYF	TGTGCCAGCAGCCAGAAACGGGGAATCTCCTACGAGCAGTACTTC	.	.	TRBV3-1/TRBV3-2	TRBJ2-7
CSALSGGVQGQYF	TGCAGCGCTCTCAGTGGTGGGGTCCAGGGGCAGTACTTC	.	.	TRBV29-1	TRBJ2-7
CASSARLAPYEQYF	TGTGCCAGTAGTGCCCGACTAGCGCCGTACGAGCAGTACTTC	.	TRBD2	TRBV19	TRBJ2-7
CASSHGDREFRYGYTF	TGTGCCAGCAGCCATGGGGACAGGGAATTTAGGTATGGCTACACCTTC	.	TRBD1	TRBV4-2	TRBJ1-2
CAGRERTYNEQFF	TGTGCCGGGCGTGAGCGGACCTACAATGAGCAGTTCTTC	.	.	TRBV30	TRBJ2-1
CASSQEGTDFYNQPQHF	TGTGCCAGCAGCCAAGAAGGGACAGACTTTTACAATCAGCCCCAGCATTTT	.	TRBD1	TRBV3-1/TRBV3-2	TRBJ1-5
CASSTGYNTGELFF	TGTGCCAGTAGCACAGGGTACAACACCGGGGAGCTGTTTTTT	.	.	TRBV19	TRBJ2-2
CASSPNSNSPLHF	TGTGCCAGCTCACCAAACAGTAATTCACCCCTCCACTTT	.	.	TRBV18	TRBJ1-6
CAISRDSEETQYF	TGTGCCATCAGCCGGGACTCAGAAGAGACCCAGTACTTC	.	.	TRBV10-3	TRBJ2-5
CASSLAVQETQYF	TGTGCCAGCAGCCTAGCGGTCCAAGAGACCCAGTACTTC	.	TRBD2	TRBV6-2/TRBV6-3	TRBJ2-5
CASSHFSGQPQHF	TGCGCCAGCAGCCATTTCAGCGGTCAGCCCCAGCATTTT	many	.	TRBV10-1	TRBJ1-5
CAWFSDSYEQYF	TGTGCCTGGTTCAGCGACTCCTACGAGCAGTACTTC	.	.	TRBV30	TRBJ2-7
CASTVFGGSYTF	TGTGCCAGCACCGTTTTCGGCGGTAGCTACACCTTC	.	.	TRBV28	TRBJ1-2
CASSDTPGLAGGSTDTQYF	TGCGCCAGCAGCGATACACCGGGACTAGCGGGAGGGAGCACAGATACGCAGTATTTT	.	TRBD2	TRBV5-1	TRBJ2-3
CASVHTPNTEAFF	TGTGCCAGCGTCCATACACCGAACACTGAAGCTTTCTTT	.	.	TRBV6-6	TRBJ1-1
CASSNRVGDCNYEQYF	TGTGCCAGCAGCAACCGTGTGGGGGACTGCAACTACGAGCAGTACTTC	.	.	TRBV21-1	TRBJ2-7
CATGGGRGSEQYF	TGTGCCACCGGGGGGGGCAGGGGGTCCGAGCAGTACTTC	.	.	TRBV10-3	TRBJ2-7
CASNPMRTSGTNEQFF	TGTGCCAGCAACCCCATGCGGACTAGCGGAACCAATGAGCAGTTCTTC	.	TRBD2	TRBV7-8	TRBJ2-1
CASSPGQVTYYEQYF	TGTGCCAGCTCACCGGGGCAGGTGACTTACTACGAGCAGTACTTC	.	.	TRBV18	TRBJ2-7
CASSIGGGSHNEQFF	TGTGCCAGTAGTATAGGGGGCGGGAGTCACAATGAGCAGTTCTTC	.	TRBD2	TRBV19	TRBJ2-1
CASIPFPGQGGEQETQYF	TGTGCCAGCATCCCGTTCCCCGGGCAGGGTGGTGAACAAGAGACCCAGTACTTC	.	.	TRBV28	TRBJ2-5
CASSLAPLTSNQPQHF	TGTGCCAGCAGCTTAGCCCCACTTACTAGCAATCAGCCCCAGCATTTT	.	.	TRBV7-2	TRBJ1-5
CASSWAQSPQHF	TGTGCCAGCAGTTGGGCCCAGTCGCCCCAGCATTTT	.	.	TRBV12-3/TRBV12-4	TRBJ1-5
CAIGDWVGGGYTF	TGTGCCATTGGGGACTGGGTCGGGGGTGGCTACACCTTC	many	.	TRBV7-9	TRBJ1-2
CASIPTGNYNEQFF	TGTGCCAGCATCCCGACAGGGAACTACAATGAGCAGTTCTTC	.	TRBD1	TRBV6-2/TRBV6-3	TRBJ2-1
CASSFFPNSEAFF	TGTGCCAGCAGTTTTTTTCCCAACTCTGAAGCTTTCTTT	many	.	TRBV12-3/TRBV12-4	TRBJ1-1
CASSQELAGKREQFF	TGTGCCAGCAGCCAAGAACTAGCGGGTAAAAGGGAGCAGTTCTTC	.	TRBD2	TRBV3-1/TRBV3-2	TRBJ2-1
CASRGRGGTGAANYGYTF	TGTGCCAGCAGGGGCAGAGGAGGGACAGGTGCAGCTAACTATGGCTACACCTTC	few	TRBD1	TRBV28	TRBJ1-2